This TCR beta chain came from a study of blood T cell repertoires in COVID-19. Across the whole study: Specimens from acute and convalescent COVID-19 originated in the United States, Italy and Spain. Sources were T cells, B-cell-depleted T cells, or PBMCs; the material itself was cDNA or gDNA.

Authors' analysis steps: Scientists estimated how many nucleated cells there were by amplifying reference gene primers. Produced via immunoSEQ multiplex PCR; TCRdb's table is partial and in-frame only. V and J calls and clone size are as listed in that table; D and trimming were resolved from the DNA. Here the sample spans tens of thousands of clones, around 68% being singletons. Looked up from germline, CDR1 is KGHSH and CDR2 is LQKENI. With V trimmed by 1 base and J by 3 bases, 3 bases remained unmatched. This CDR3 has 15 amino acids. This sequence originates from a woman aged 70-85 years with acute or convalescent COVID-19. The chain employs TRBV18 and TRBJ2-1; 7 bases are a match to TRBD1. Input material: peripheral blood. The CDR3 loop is CASSPQRDSYNEQFF. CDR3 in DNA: TGTGCCAGCTCACCACAAAGGGACAGCTACAATGAGCAGTTCTTC.